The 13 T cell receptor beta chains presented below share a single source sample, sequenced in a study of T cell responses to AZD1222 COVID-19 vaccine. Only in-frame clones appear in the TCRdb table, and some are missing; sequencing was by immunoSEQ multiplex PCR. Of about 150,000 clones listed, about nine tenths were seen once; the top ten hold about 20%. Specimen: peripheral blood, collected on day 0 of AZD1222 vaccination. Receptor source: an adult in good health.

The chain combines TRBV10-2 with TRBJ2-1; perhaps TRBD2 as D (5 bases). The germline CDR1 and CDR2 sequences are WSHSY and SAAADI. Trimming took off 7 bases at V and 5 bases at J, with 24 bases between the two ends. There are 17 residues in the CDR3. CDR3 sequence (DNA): TGCGCCAGCAAGTCAGACGGAGGTTCTGGGGTTAACAATGAGCAGTTCTTC. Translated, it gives CASKSDGGSGVNNEQFF.

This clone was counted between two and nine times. CDR3 sequence: CASSGSYEQYF. The CDR3 DNA follows: TGTGCCAGCAGCGGCTCCTACGAGCAGTACTTC. The chain joins TRBV7-8 to TRBJ2-7, with D hard to call. Germline V gene data show CDR1 as SGHVS and CDR2 as FQNEAQ. The CDR3 covers 11 residues. V was cut by 5 bases and J by 0 bases, with 2 bases left in between.

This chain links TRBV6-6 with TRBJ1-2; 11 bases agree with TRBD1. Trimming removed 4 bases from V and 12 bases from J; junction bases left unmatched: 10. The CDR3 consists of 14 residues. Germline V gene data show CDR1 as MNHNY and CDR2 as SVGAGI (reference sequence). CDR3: CASSSPGTGGRDTF. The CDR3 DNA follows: TGTGCCAGCAGTTCCCCCGGGACAGGGGGTAGGGACACCTTC.

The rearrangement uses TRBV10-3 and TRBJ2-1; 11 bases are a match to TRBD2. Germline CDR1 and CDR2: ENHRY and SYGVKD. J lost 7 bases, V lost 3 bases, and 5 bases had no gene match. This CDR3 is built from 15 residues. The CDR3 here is CAISDLASGRNEQFF. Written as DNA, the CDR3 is TGTGCCATCAGTGACTTGGCTAGCGGGAGGAATGAGCAGTTCTTC.

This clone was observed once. This chain's CDR3 is CASSFPTSGSRETQYF. The CDR3 DNA sequence: TGTGCCAGCAGCTTCCCGACTAGCGGGAGTCGGGAGACCCAGTACTTC. The chain uses TRBV11-1 and TRBJ2-5; TRBD2 matches 12 bases. The germline V gene encodes CDR1 SGHAT and CDR2 FQDESV (reference sequence). V dropped 3 bases and J dropped 5; count of bases not matched to a gene: 7. The length of the CDR3 is 16 residues.

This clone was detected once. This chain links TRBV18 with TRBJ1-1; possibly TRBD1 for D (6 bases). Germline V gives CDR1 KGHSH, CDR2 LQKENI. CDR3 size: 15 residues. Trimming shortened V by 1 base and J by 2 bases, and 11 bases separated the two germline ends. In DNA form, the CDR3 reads TGTGCCAGCTCACCACGGGACACTGGAAACACTGAAGCTTTCTTT. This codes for CASSPRDTGNTEAFF.

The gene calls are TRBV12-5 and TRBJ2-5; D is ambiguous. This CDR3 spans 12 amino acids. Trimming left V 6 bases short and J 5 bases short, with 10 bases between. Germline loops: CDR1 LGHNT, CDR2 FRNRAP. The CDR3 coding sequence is TGTGCTAGTGGCTTTGCCGAGGAGACCCAGTACTTC. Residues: CASGFAEETQYF.

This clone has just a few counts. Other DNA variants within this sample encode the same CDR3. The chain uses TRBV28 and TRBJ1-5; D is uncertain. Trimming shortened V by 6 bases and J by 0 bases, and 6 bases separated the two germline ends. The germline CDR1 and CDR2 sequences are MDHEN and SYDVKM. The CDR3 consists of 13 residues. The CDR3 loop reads CASRVNSNQPQHF. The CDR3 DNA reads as TGTGCCAGCAGAGTCAATAGCAATCAGCCCCAGCATTTT.

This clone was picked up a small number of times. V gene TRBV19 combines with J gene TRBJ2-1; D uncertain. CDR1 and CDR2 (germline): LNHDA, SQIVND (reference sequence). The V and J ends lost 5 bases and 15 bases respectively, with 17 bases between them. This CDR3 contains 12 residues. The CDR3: CASSVNNRGPFF. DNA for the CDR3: TGTGCCAGTAGTGTAAACAACCGTGGCCCGTTCTTC.

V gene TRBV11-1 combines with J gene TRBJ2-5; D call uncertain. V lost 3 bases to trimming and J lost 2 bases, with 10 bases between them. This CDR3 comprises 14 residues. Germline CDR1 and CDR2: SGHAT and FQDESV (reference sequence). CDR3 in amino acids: CASSFRVGQETQYF. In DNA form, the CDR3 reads TGTGCCAGCAGCTTCCGGGTCGGGCAAGAGACCCAGTACTTC.

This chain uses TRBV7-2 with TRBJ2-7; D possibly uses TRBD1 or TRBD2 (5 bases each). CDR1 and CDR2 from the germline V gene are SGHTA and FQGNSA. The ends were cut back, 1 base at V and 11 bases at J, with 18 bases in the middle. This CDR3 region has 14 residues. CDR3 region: CASSLEWSGTEKYF. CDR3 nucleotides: TGTGCCAGCAGCTTAGAATGGTCCGGGACGGAAAAGTACTTC.

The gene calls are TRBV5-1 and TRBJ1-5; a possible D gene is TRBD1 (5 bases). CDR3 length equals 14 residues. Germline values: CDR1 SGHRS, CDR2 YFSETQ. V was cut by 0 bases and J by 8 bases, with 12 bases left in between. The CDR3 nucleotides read TGCGCCAGCAGCTTGGTGGGGGGACGTGAGCCCCAGCATTTT. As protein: CASSLVGGREPQHF. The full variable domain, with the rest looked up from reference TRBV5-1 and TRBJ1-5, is KAGVTQTPRYLIKTRGQQVTLSCSPISGHRSVSWYQQTPGQGLQFLFEYFSETQRNKGNFPGRFSGRQFSNSRSEMNVSTLELGDSALYLCASSLVGGREPQHFGDGTRLSIL.

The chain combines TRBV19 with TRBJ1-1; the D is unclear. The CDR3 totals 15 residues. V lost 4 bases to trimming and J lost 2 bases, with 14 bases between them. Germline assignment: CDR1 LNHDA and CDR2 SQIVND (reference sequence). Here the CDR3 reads CASSNFAPGNTEAFF. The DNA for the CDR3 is TGTGCCAGTAGTAATTTCGCCCCTGGAAACACTGAAGCTTTCTTT.